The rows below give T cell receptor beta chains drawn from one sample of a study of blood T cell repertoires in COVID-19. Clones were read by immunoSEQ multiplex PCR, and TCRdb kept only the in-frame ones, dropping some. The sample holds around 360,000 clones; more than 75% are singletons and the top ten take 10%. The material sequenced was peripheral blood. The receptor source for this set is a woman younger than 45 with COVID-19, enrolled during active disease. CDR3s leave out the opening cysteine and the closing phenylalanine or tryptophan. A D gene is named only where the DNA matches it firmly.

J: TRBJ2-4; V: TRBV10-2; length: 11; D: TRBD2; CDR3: ASRTSGSNIQY
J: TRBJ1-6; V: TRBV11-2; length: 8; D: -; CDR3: ASSHETLH
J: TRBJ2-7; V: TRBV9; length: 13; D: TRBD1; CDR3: ASSAQGAQNHEQY
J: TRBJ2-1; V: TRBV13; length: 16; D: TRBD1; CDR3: ASSTGTGAGLEYNEQF
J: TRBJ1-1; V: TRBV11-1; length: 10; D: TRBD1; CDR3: ASSSGGTEAF
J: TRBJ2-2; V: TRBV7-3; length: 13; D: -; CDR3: ASSSTAPSTGELF
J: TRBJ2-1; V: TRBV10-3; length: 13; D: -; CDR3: AISDPPRYSDEQF
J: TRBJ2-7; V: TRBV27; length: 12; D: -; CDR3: ASTPGVGSYEQY
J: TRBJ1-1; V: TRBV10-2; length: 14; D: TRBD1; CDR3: ASSEVGQNPRAEAF
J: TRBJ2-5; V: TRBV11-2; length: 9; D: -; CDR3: ASSLSKTQY
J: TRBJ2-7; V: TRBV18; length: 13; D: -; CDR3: ASSPFGQGGYEQY
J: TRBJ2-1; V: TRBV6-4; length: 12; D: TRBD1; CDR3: ARVRDRGSDEQF
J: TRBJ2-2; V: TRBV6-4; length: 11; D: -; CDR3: ASSDSSTGELF
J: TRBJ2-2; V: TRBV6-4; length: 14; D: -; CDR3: ASTGAGFGGTGELF
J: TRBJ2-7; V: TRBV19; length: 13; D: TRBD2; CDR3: ASSKELAGSYEQY
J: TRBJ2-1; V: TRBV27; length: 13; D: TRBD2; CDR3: ASSSRSGEYNEQF
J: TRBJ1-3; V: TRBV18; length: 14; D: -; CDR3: ASSPPWTLPGNTIY
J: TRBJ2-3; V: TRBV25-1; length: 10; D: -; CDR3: ASSDLTDTQY
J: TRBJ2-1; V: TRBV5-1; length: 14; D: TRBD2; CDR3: ASSLIPTSGYNEQF
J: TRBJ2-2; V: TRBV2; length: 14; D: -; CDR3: ASSEEDKENTGELF
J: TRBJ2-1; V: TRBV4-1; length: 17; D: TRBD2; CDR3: ASSSRTSGRGRGDNEQF
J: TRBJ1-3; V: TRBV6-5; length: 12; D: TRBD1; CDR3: ASRDRVAGNTIY
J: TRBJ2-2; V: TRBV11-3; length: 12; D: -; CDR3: ASSLEGPAGELF
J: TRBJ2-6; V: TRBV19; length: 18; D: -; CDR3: ASSIIWPVLQGPGANVLT
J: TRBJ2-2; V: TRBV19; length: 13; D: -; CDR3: ASGGGRGYAGELF
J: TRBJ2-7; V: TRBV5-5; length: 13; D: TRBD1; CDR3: ASSLSTQGAYEQY
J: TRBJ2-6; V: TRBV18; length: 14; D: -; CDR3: ASSPPPSSGANVLT
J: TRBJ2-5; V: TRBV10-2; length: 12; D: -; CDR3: ASSLSRGGETQY
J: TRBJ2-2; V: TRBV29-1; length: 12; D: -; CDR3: SVGRGGSIGELF
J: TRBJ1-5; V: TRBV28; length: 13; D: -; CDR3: ASSPSGGSNQPQH
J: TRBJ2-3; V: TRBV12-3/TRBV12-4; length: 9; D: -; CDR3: ASKGADTQY
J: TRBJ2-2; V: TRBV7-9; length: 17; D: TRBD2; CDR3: ASSPGGLAGTRNAGELF
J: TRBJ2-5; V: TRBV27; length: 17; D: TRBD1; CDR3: ASSLTPRSNRGIGETQY
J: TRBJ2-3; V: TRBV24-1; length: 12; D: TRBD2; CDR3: ATSLAASTDTQY
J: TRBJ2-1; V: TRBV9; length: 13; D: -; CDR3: ASSRREGVDAEQF
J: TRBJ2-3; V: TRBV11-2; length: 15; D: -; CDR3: ASSLDVRRGSTDTQY
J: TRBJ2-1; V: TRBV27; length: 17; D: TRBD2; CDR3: ASSFLWTSGRVGHNEQF
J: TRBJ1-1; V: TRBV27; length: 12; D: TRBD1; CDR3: ASGPQGHNTEAF
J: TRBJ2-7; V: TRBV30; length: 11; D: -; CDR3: AWNGDTVYEQY
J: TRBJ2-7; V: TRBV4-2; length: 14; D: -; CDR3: ASSQETSLSPYEQY
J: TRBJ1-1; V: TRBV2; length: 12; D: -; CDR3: ASGGLIDYTEAF
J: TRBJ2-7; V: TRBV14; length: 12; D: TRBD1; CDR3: ASSPRDRRYEQY
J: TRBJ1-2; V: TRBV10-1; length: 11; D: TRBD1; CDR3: ATSTGANYGYT
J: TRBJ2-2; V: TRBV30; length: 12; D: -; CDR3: AWSLGGPGGELF
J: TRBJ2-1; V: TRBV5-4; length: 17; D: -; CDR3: ASSRDRAISGSSYNEQF